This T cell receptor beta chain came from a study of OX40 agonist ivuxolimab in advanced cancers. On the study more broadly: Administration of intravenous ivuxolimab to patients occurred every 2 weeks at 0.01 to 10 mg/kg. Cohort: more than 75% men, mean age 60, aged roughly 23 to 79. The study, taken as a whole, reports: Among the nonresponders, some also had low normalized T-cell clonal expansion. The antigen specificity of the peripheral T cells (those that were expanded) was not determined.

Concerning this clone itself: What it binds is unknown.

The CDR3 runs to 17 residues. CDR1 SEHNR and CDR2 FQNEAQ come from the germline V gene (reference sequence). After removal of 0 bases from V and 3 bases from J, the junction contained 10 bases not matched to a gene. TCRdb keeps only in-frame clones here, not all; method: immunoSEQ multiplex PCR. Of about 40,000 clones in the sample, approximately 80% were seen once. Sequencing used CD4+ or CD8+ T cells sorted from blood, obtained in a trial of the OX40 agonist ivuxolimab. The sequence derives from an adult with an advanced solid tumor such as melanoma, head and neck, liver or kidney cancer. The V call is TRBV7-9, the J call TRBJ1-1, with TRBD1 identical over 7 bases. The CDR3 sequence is CASSLARRGGADTEAFF. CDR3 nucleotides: TGTGCCAGCAGCTTAGCGAGAAGAGGGGGCGCGGACACTGAAGCTTTCTTT.